Following are 14 T cell receptor beta chains from one sample sequenced in a study of tumor and adjacent non-tumor tissue in lung cancer. No cell sorting was done before RNA was extracted from the tissue. The library came from three nested PCR rounds adapted from ARM-PCR protocols. Via MiXCR, TCRdb re-called the multiplex PCR reads, giving one row per CDR3 protein. Of under 100,000 distinct CDR3 sequences in the sample, under 70% were seen once. The sequencing sample was made of lung tumor tissue. All receptors derive from a woman in her seventies with non-small cell lung cancer.

This clonotype was detected many times. The chain uses TRBV28 and TRBJ2-7; 10 nucleotides match TRBD2. With 4 bases clipped from V and 5 bases from J, the junction kept 5 bases outside the gene matches. This CDR3 spans 14 amino acids. CDR1 and CDR2 from the germline V gene are MDHEN and SYDVKM. CDR3 sequence (DNA): TGTGCCAGCAGTTCAGGGACTAGCGTCCACGAGCAGTACTTC. It translates to CASSSGTSVHEQYF.

About this clonotype itself: The junction departs from germline at one end; a sequencing error may be responsible. The chain combines TRBV12-3 or TRBV12-4 with TRBJ1-3; D not certain. The CDR3 runs to 15 residues. This CDR3 reads CASSLFELTGNTIYF. As DNA, the CDR3 is TGTGCCAGCAGTTTATTTGAGTTGACTGGGAACACCATATATTTT.

A remark on this clonotype: One end of the junction varies from germline; a read error may be responsible. The chain employs TRBV20-1 and TRBJ2-3, with TRBD1 matching 11 bases. CDR1 is DFQATT and CDR2 is SNEGSKA in the germline V gene (reference sequence). The CDR3 contains 15 residues. The CDR3 here is CIARGTGGLTDTQYF. The CDR3 DNA is TGCATTGCTCGGGGGACAGGGGGTCTTACAGATACGCAGTATTTT.

The V and J genes are TRBV12-3 or TRBV12-4 and TRBJ2-2; D remains unclear. The germline V and J ends were trimmed by 8 bases and 4 bases, with 8 bases remaining between them. The CDR3 has 12 amino acids. For the CDR3, the DNA is TGTGCCAGCGAATCGGGCACCGGGGAGCTGTTTTTT. Translation gives CASESGTGELFF.

This clonotype was counted at least ten times. This chain connects TRBV29-1 to TRBJ2-7; 7 nucleotides agree with TRBD1. Germline lookup yields CDR1 SQVTM and CDR2 ANQGSEA. The junction had 9 bases not matched to a gene; V was cut back by 7 bases and J by 3 bases. This CDR3 has 13 residues. The CDR3 reads CSASRGLYYEQYF. In DNA, the CDR3 is TGCAGCGCGTCGAGGGGGCTCTACTACGAGCAGTACTTC.

This chain uses TRBV29-1 with TRBJ1-2; 7 bases agree with TRBD1. This CDR3 has 13 residues. CDR1 and CDR2 from the germline V gene are SQVTM and ANQGSEA. V shed 1 base and J 8 bases; nucleotides not matched to a gene: 7. The CDR3 loop is CSVEVRTGGGYTF. The CDR3 coding sequence is TGCAGCGTTGAAGTAAGGACAGGTGGAGGCTACACCTTC.

Points on this clonotype: At one boundary the junction diverges from the germline segment, which might be a read error. The chain carries TRBV5-4 and TRBJ2-1; possibly TRBD2 for D (6 bases). Germline values: CDR1 SGHNT, CDR2 YYREEE (reference sequence). The CDR3 length is 17 residues. The CDR3 loop is CARSFGGRTRSYNEQFF. In DNA form, the CDR3 reads TGTGCCAGGAGCTTTGGGGGGAGGACCCGCTCCTACAATGAGCAGTTCTTC.

Concerning this clonotype: A much larger clone differs from this one at a single base, so this may be a read error. This sequence joins TRBV20-1 and TRBJ2-1; 7 bases match TRBD2. The CDR3 is made up of 16 amino acids. Germline loops: CDR1 DFQATT, CDR2 SNEGSKA (reference sequence). Here the CDR3 reads CSATVLREESYNGQFF. CDR3 bases: TGCAGTGCCACCGTGCTACGGGAGGAGTCCTACAATGGGCAGTTCTTC.

Notes on this clonotype: The CDR3 ends on some other residue instead of the conserved phenylalanine or tryptophan, so this is likely a read error. This chain uses TRBV4-1 with TRBJ2-1; 9 bases fit TRBD2. This CDR3 is built from 18 residues. Per germline, CDR1 MGHRA and CDR2 YSYEKL. The CDR3 DNA is TGCGCCAGCAGTCAAGTCCAGACTAGCGGATACTCCTACAATGAGCAGTTCTTA. This sequence encodes CASSQVQTSGYSYNEQFL.

Of note for this clonotype: The CDR3 end shows no conserved phenylalanine or tryptophan, and so a read error is likely. Because the CDR3's place on the DNA is in doubt, the DNA is left out and the CDR3 is given as listed by TCRdb. This chain links TRBV10-3 with TRBJ1-6. Germline lookup yields CDR1 ENHRY and CDR2 SYGVKD. The CDR3 is 12 amino acids in total, end residues counted. CDR3: CAISEANSPPHL.

This clonotype was detected only once. A read error may produce the germline difference seen at one junction end. The chain links TRBV10-3 to TRBJ1-3; D is perhaps TRBD1 (5 bases). CDR1 ENHRY and CDR2 SYGVKD come from the germline V gene. The CDR3 consists of 15 residues. This CDR3 reads CAISVSGSSGSTIYF. The CDR3 bases are TGCGCCATCAGTGTCTCAGGGTCCTCTGGAAGCACCATATATTTT.

A note on this clonotype: Its ends do not fully match the called genes, so a read error is possible. The chain links TRBV5-6 to TRBJ2-7; 9 nucleotides line up with TRBD1. The V gene's germline CDR1 is SGHDT and CDR2 YYEEEE. The length of the CDR3 is 14 residues. CDR3 region: CANSLGDRAYVQYF. The DNA of the CDR3 is TGTGCCAACAGCTTGGGGGACAGGGCCTACGTGCAGTACTTC.

Only one count was recorded for this clonotype. A single base separates this from a much larger clone, so it may be a read error. The chain is built from TRBV7-8 and TRBJ2-1, with TRBD2 matching 12 bases. The V gene's germline CDR1 is SGHVS and CDR2 FQNEAQ. The CDR3 runs to 15 residues. J gave up 9 bases and V 4 bases, and 7 bases lay outside the gene matches. CDR3 amino acids: CASSSPGTSGCEQFF. In nucleotides, the CDR3 is TGTGCCAGCAGCTCCCCCGGGACTAGCGGGTGTGAGCAGTTCTTC.

With regard to this clonotype: A single base separates this from a much larger clone, so it may be a read error. Lacking the conserved final phenylalanine or tryptophan, this CDR3 likely reflects a read error. V gene TRBV6-1 combines with J gene TRBJ1-6, with D possibly being TRBD1 (6 bases). The V and J ends lost 3 bases and 6 bases respectively, with 9 bases between them. Germline V gene sequence: CDR1 MNHNS, CDR2 SASEGT. The CDR3 has 14 amino acids. CDR3 residues: CASSDRQVNSPLHI. The CDR3 nucleotides read TGTGCCAGCAGTGATCGACAGGTTAATTCACCCCTCCACATT.